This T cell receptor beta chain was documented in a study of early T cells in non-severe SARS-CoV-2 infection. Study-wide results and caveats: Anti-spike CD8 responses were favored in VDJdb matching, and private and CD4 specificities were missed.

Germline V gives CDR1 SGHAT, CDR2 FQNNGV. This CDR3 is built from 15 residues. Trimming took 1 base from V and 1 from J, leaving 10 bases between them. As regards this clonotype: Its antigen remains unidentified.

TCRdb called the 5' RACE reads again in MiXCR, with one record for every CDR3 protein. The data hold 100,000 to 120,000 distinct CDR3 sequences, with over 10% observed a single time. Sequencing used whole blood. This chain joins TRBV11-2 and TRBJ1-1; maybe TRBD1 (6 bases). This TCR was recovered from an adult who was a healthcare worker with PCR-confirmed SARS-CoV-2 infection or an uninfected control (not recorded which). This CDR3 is CASSLVTGRNTEAFF. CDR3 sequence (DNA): TGTGCCAGCAGCTTAGTTACAGGGAGGAACACTGAAGCTTTCTTT.